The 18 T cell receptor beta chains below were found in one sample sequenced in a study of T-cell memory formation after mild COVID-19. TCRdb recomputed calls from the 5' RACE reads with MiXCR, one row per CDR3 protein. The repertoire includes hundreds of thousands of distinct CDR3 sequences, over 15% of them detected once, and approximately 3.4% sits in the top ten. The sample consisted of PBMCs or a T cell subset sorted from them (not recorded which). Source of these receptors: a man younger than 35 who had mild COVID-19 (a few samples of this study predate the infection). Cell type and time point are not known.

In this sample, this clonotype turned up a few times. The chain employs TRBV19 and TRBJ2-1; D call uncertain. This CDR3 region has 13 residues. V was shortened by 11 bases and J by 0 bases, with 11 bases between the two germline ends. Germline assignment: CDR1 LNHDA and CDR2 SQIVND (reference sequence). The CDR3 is CASVGYSYNEQFF. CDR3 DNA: TGTGCCTCCGTAGGGTACTCCTACAATGAGCAGTTCTTC.

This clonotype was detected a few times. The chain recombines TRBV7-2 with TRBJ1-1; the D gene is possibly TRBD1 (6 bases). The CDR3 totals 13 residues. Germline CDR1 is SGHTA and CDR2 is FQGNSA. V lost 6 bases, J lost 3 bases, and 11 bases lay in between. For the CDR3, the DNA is TGTGCCAGCAGAGCGACAGGAGACACTGAAGCTTTCTTT. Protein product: CASRATGDTEAFF.

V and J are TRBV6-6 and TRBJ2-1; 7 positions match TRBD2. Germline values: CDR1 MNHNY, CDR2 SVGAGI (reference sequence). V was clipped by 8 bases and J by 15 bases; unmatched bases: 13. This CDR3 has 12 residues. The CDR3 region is CASGQTSSSWFF. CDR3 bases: TGTGCCAGCGGGCAGACTAGCAGTTCGTGGTTCTTC.

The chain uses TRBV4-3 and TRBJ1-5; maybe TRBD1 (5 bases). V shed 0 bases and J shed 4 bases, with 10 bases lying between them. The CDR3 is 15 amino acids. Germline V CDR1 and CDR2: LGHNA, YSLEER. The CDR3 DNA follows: TGCGCCAGCAGCCAAGATTCGGGGGTTAATCAGCCCCAGCATTTT. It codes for CASSQDSGVNQPQHF.

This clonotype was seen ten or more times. CDR3 DNA sequence: TGTGCCAGCAGACAAACTAGCGGGGGGCAACAGACCCAGTACTTC. It translates to CASRQTSGGQQTQYF. The chain joins TRBV7-9 to TRBJ2-5; 12 nucleotides match TRBD2. V lost 6 bases to trimming and J lost 6 bases; unmatched junction nucleotides: 8. Germline assignment: CDR1 SEHNR and CDR2 FQNEAQ (reference sequence). The length of the CDR3 is 15 residues.

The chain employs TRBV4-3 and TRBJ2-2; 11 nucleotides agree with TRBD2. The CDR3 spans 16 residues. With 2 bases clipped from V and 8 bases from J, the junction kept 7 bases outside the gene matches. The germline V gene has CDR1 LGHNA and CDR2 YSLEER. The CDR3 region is CASSQKMTSGVGELFF. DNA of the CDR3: TGCGCCAGCAGCCAAAAGATGACTAGCGGGGTGGGGGAGCTGTTTTTT.

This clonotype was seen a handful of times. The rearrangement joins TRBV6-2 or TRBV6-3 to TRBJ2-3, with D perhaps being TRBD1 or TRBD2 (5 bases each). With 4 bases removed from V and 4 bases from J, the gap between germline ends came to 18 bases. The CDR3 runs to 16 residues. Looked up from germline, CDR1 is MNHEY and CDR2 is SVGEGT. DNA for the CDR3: TGTGCCAGCAGTTGGCGCGGCGGGTGGGGCCCAGATACGCAGTATTTT. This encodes CASSWRGGWGPDTQYF.

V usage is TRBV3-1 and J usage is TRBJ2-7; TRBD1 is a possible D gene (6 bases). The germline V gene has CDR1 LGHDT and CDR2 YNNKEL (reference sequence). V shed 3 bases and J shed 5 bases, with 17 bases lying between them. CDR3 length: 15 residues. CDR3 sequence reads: CASSQIGQGPNEQYF. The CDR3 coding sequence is TGTGCCAGCAGCCAGATCGGTCAGGGGCCTAACGAGCAGTACTTC.

The DNA for the CDR3 is TGTGCCAGCAGCACACAGGGAGCCCCAGATACGCAGTATTTT. It translates to CASSTQGAPDTQYF. The chain links TRBV7-2 to TRBJ2-3, with D maybe TRBD1 (6 bases). The CDR3 has 14 amino acids. Trimming stripped 5 bases from V and 4 bases from J, with 13 bases between. Germline V gene data show CDR1 as SGHTA and CDR2 as FQGNSA. Based on the CDR3 plus reference TRBV7-2 and TRBJ2-3, the full variable domain is GAGVSQSPSNKVTEKGKDVELRCDPISGHTALYWYRQSLGQGLEFLIYFQGNSAPDKSGLPSDRFSAERTGGSVSTLTIQRTQQEDSAVYLCASSTQGAPDTQYFGPGTRLTVL.

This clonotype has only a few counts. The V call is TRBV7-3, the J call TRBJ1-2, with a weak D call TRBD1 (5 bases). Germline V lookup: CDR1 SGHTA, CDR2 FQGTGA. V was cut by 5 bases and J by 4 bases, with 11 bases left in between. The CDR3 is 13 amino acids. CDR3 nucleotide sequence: TGTGCCAGCAGCCCGGACACCCTCTATGGCTACACCTTC. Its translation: CASSPDTLYGYTF.

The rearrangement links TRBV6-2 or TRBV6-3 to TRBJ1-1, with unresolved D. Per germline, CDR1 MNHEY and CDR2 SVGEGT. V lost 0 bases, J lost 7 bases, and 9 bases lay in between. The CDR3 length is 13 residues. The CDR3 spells CASSYSYAREAFF. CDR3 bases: TGTGCCAGCAGTTACTCGTACGCCCGTGAAGCTTTCTTT.

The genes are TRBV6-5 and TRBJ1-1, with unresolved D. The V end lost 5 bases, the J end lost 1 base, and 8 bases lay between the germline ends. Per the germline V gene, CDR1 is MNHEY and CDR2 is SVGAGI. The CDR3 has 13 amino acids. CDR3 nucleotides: TGTGCCAGCAGTCCCAGAAAGAACACTGAAGCTTTCTTT. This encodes CASSPRKNTEAFF.

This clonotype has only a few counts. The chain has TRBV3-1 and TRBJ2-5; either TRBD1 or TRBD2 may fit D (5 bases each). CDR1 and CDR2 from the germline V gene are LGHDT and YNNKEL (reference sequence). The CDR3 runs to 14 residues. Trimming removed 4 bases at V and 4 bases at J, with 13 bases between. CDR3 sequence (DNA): TGTGCCAGCAGCCCCTGGGACGGAGGAGAGACCCAGTACTTC. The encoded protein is CASSPWDGGETQYF.

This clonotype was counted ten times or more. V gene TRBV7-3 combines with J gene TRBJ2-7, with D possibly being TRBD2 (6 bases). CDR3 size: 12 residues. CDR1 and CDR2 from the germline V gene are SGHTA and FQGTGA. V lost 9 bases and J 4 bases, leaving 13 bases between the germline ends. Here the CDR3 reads CARLPGDYEQYF. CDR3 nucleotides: TGTGCCAGATTACCGGGAGATTACGAGCAGTACTTC.

The CDR3 sequence: CSARSPRGSGNTIYF. The CDR3, as DNA: TGCAGTGCTAGAAGTCCCAGGGGGTCTGGAAACACCATATATTTT. The genes are TRBV20-1 and TRBJ1-3; 7 positions match TRBD1. V lost 2 bases, J lost 1 base, and 5 bases stayed unmatched. The germline V gene encodes CDR1 DFQATT and CDR2 SNEGSKA (reference sequence). This CDR3 is 15 amino acids long.

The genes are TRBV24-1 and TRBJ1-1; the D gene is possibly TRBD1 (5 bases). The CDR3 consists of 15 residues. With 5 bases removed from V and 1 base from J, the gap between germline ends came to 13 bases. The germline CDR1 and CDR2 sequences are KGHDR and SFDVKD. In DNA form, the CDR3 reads TGTGCCACCAGTGTTTACGTGACAGAGAACACTGAAGCTTTCTTT. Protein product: CATSVYVTENTEAFF.

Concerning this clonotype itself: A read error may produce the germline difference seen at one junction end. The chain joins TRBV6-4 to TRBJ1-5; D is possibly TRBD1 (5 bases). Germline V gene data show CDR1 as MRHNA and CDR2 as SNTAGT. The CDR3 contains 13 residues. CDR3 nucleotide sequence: TGTGCCAGCAGCCTTGACAGCACTCAGCCCCAGCATTTT. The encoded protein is CASSLDSTQPQHF.

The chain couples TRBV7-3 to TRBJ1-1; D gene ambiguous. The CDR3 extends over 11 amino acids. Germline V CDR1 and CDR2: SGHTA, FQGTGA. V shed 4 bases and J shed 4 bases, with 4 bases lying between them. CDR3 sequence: CASSSTTEAFF. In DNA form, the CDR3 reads TGTGCCAGCAGCTCCACCACTGAAGCTTTCTTT.